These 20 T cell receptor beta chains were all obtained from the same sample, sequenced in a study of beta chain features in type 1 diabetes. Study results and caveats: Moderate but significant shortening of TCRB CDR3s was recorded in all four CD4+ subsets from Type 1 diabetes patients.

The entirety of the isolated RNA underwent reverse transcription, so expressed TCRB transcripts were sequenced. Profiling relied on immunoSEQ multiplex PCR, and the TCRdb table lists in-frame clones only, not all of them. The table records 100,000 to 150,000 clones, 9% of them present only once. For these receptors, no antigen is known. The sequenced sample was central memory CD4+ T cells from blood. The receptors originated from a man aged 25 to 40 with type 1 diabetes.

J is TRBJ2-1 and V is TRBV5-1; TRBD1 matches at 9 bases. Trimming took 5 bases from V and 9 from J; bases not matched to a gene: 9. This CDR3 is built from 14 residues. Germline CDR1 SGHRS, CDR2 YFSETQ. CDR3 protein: CASSSGQGLLEQFF. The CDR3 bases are TGCGCCAGCAGTTCTGGACAGGGGTTACTTGAGCAGTTCTTC.

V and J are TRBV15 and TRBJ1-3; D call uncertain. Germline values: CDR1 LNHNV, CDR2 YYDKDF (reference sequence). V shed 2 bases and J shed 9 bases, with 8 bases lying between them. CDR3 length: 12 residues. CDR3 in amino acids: CATSRQEGTIYF. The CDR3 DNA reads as TGTGCCACCAGCAGACAGGAAGGCACCATATATTTT. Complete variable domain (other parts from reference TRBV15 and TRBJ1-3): DAMVIQNPRYQVTQFGKPVTLSCSQTLNHNVMYWYQQKSSQAPKLLFHYYDKDFNNEADTPDNFQSRRPNTSFCFLDIRSPGLGDTAMYLCATSRQEGTIYFGEGSWLTVV.

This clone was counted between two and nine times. CDR3 nucleotide sequence: TGTGCCAGCAGTAACCCCTTGATGGCAGGATCCGATGGCTACACCTTC. Its protein is CASSNPLMAGSDGYTF. This chain connects TRBV25-1 to TRBJ1-2; D gene unclear. V lost 5 bases and J lost 6, with 22 bases in between. The germline V gene has CDR1 MGHDK and CDR2 SYGVNS. This CDR3 comprises 16 residues.

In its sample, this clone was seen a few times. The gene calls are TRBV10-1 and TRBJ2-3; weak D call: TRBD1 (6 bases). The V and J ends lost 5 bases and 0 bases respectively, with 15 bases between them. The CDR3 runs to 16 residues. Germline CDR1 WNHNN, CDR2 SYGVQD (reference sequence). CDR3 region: CASSTAGTTSTDTQYF. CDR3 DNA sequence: TGCGCCAGCAGTACGGCCGGGACAACTAGCACAGATACGCAGTATTTT.

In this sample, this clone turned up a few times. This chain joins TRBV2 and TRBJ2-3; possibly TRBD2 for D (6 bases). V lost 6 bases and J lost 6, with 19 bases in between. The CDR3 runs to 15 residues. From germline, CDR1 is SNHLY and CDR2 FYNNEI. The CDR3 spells CASSVLGGSLDTQYF. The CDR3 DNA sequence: TGTGCCAGCAGCGTCTTGGGGGGAAGTCTTGATACGCAGTATTTT.

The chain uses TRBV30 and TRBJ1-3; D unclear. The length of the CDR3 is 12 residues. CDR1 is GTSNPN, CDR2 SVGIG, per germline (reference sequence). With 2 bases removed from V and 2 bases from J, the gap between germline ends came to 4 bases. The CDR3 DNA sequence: TGTGCCTGGAGTTTAACTGGAAACACCATATATTTT. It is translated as CAWSLTGNTIYF.

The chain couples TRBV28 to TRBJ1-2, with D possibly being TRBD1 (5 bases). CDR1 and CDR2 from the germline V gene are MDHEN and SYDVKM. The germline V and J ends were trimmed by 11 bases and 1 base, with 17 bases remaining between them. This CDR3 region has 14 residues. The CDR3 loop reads CAATVGGNNYGYTF. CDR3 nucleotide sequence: TGTGCCGCGACCGTGGGGGGTAATAACTATGGCTACACCTTC.

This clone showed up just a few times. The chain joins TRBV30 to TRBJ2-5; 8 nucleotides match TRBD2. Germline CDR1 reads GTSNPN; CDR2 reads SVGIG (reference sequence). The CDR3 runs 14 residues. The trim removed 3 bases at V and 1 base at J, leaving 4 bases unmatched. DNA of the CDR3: TGTGCCTGGAGCCCCGGGGGGGTCCAAGAGACCCAGTACTTC. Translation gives CAWSPGGVQETQYF.

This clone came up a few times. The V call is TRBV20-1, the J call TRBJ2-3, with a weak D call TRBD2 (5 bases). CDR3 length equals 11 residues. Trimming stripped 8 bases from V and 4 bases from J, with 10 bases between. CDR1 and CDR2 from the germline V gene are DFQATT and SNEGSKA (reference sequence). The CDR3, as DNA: TGCAGTCCTGAGGGTGCAGATACGCAGTATTTT. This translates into CSPEGADTQYF.

CDR3 sequence: CSVILAGGTTDTQYF. The CDR3 region has the DNA TGCAGCGTGATCCTAGCGGGGGGAACCACAGATACGCAGTATTTT. The V gene is TRBV29-1, the J gene TRBJ2-3, with TRBD2 matching over 11 bases. This CDR3 has 15 amino acids. The V gene end was trimmed by 6 bases and the J gene end by 2 bases; junction bases not matched to a gene: 7. Per the germline V gene, CDR1 is SQVTM and CDR2 is ANQGSEA.

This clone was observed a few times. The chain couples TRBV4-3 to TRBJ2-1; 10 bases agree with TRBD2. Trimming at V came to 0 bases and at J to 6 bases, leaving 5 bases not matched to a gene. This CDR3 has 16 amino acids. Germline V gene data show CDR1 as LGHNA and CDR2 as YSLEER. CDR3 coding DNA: TGCGCCAGCAGCCAAGAATGGCTAGCGGGGGCCAATGAGCAGTTCTTC. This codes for CASSQEWLAGANEQFF.

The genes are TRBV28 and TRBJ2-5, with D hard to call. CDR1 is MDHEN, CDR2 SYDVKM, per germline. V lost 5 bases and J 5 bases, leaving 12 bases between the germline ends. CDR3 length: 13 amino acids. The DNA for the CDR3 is TGTGCCAGCAGTCGACACACGCTGGAGACCCAGTACTTC. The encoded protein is CASSRHTLETQYF.

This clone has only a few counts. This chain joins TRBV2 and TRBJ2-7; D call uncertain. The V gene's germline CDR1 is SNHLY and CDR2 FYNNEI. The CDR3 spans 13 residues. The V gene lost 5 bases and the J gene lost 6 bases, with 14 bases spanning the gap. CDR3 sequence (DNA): TGTGCCAGCAGTTTATTAGCCCTCGGCGAGCAGTACTTC. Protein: CASSLLALGEQYF. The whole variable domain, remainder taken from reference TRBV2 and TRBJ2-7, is EPEVTQTPSHQVTQMGQEVILRCVPISNHLYFYWYRQILGQKVEFLVSFYNNEISEKSEIFDDQFSVERPDGSNFTLKIRSTKLEDSAMYFCASSLLALGEQYFGPGTRLTVT.

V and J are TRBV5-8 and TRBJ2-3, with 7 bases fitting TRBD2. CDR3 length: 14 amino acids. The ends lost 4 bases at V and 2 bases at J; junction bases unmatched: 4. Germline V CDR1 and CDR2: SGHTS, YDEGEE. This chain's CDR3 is CASSPGTNTDTQYF. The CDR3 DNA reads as TGTGCCAGCAGCCCCGGGACTAACACAGATACGCAGTATTTT.

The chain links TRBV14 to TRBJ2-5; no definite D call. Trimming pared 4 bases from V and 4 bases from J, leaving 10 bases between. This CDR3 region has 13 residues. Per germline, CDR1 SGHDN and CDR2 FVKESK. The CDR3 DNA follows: TGTGCCAGCAGCCCGCGCTATACAGAGACCCAGTACTTC. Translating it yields CASSPRYTETQYF.

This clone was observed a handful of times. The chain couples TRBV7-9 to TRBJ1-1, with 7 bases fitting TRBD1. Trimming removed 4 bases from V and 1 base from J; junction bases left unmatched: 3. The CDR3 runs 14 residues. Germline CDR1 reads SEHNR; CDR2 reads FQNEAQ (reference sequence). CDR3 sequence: CASSSHRGNTEAFF. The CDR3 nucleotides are TGTGCCAGCAGCTCTCACAGGGGGAACACTGAAGCTTTCTTT. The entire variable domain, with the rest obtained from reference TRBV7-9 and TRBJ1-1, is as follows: DTGVSQNPRHKITKRGQNVTFRCDPISEHNRLYWYRQTLGQGPEFLTYFQNEAQLEKSRLLSDRFSAERPKGSFSTLEIQRTEQGDSAMYLCASSSHRGNTEAFFGQGTRLTVV.

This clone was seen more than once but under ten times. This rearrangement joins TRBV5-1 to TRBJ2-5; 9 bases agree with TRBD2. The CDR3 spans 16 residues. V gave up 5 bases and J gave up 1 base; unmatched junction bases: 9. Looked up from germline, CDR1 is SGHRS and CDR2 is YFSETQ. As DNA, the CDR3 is TGCGCCAGCAGAAAAGACCCGGGACTAGCCCAAGAGACCCAGTACTTC. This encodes CASRKDPGLAQETQYF. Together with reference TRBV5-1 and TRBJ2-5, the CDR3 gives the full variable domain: KAGVTQTPRYLIKTRGQQVTLSCSPISGHRSVSWYQQTPGQGLQFLFEYFSETQRNKGNFPGRFSGRQFSNSRSEMNVSTLELGDSALYLCASRKDPGLAQETQYFGPGTRLLVL.

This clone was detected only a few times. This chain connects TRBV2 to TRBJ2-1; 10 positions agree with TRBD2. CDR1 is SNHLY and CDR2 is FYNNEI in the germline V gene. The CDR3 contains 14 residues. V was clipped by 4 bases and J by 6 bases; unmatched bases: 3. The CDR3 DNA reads TGTGCCAGCAGTGGGACTAGCGGAGTCAATGAGCAGTTCTTC. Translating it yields CASSGTSGVNEQFF.

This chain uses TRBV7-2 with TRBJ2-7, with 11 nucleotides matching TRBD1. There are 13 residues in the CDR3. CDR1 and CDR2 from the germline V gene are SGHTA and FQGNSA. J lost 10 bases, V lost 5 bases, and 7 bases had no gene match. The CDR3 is CASSGRDRGSQYF. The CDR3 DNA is TGTGCCAGCAGCGGGAGGGACAGGGGGTCTCAGTACTTC.

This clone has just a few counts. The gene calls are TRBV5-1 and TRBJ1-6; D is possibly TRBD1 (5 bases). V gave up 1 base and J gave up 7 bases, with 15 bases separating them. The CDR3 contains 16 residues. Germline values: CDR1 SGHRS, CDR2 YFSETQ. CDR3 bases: TGCGCCAGCAGCTTGAGGGGTTCGAGACCGAATTCACCCCTCCACTTT. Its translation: CASSLRGSRPNSPLHF.